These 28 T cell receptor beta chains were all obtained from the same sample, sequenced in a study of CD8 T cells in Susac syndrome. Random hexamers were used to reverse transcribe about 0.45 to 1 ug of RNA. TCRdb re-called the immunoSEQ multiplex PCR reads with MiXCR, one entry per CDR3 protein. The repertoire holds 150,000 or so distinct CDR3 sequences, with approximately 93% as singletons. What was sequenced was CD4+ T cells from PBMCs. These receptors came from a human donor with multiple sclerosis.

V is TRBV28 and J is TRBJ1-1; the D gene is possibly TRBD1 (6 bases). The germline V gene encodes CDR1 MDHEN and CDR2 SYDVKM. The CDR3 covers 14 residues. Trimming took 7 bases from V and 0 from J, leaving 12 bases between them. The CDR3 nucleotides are TGTGCCAGCAAATTGGGGGCGATGAACACTGAAGCTTTCTTT. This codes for CASKLGAMNTEAFF. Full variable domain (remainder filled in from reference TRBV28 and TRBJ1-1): DVKVTQSSRYLVKRTGEKVFLECVQDMDHENMFWYRQDPGLGLRLIYFSYDVKMKEKGDIPEGYSVSREKKERFSLILESASTNQTSMYLCASKLGAMNTEAFFGQGTRLTVV.

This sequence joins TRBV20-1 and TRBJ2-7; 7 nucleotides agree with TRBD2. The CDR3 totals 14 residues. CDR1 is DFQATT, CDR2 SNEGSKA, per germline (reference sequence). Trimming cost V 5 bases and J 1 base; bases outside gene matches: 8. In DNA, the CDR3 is TGCAGTGCTGGGAGATCCGGGAGGTCCTACGAGCAGTACTTC. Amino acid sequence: CSAGRSGRSYEQYF.

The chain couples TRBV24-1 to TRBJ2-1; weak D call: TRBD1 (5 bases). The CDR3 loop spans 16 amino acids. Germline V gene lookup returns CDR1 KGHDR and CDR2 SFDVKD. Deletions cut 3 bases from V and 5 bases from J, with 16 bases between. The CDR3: CATSDPPRQGDNEQFF. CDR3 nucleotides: TGTGCCACCAGTGATCCCCCTCGGCAGGGCGACAATGAGCAGTTCTTC.

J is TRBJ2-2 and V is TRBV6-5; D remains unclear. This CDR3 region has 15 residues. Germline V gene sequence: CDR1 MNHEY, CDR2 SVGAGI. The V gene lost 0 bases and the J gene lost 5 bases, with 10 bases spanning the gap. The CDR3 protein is CASSYSILGTGELFF. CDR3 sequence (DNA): TGTGCCAGCAGTTACTCGATACTGGGAACCGGGGAGCTGTTTTTT.

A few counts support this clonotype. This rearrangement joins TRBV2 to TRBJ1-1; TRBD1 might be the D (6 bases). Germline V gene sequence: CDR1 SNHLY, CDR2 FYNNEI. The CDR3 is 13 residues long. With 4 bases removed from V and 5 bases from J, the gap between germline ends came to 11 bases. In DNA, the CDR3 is TGTGCCAGCAGTGGAGACAGGAATACTGAAGCTTTCTTT. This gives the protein CASSGDRNTEAFF.

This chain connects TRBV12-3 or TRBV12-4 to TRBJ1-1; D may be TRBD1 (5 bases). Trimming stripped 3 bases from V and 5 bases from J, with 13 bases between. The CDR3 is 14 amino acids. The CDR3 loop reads CASSFPGGGTEAFF. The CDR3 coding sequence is TGTGCCAGCAGTTTCCCCGGGGGAGGGACTGAAGCTTTCTTT.

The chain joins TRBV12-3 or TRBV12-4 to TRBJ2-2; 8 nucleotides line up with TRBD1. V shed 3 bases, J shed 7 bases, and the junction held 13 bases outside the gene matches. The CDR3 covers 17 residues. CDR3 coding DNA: TGTGCCAGCAGTTTCGATTTAAGGACAGGGCAAGTCGGGGAGCTGTTTTTT. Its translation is CASSFDLRTGQVGELFF.

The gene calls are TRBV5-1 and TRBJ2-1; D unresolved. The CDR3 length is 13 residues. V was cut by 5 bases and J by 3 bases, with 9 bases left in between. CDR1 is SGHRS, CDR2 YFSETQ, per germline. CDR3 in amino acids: CASRTQDYNEQFF. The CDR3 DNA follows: TGCGCCAGCAGAACCCAAGACTACAATGAGCAGTTCTTC.

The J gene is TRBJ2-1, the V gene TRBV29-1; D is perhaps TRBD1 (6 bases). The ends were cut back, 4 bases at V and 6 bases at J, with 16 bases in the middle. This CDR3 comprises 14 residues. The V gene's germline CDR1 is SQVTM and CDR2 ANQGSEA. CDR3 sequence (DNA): TGCAGCGTTGCTCGAGACAGGCACCCCAATGAGCAGTTCTTC. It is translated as CSVARDRHPNEQFF.

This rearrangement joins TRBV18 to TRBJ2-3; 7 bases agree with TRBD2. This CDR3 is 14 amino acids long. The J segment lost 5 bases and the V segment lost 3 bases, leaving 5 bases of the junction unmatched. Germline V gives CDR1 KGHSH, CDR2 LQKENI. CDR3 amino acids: CASSPAGAGDTQYF. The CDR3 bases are TGTGCCAGCTCACCCGCGGGAGCGGGAGATACGCAGTATTTT.

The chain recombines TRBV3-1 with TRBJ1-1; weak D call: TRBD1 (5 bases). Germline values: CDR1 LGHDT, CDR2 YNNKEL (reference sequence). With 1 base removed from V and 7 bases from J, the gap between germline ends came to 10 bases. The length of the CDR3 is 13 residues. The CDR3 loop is CASSQVDISEAFF. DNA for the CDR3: TGTGCCAGCAGCCAAGTGGACATAAGTGAAGCTTTCTTT.

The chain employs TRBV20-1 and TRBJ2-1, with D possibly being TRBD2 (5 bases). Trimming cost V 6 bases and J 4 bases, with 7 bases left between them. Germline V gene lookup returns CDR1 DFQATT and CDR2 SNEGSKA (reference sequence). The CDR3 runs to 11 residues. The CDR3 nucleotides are TGCAGTGCAGGCGGGTACAATGAGCAGTTCTTC. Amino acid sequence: CSAGGYNEQFF.

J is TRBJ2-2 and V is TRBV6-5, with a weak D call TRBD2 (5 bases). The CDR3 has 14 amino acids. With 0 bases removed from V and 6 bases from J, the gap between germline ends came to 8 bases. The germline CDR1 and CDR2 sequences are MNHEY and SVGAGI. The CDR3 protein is CASSYSRRAGELFF. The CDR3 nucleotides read TGTGCCAGCAGTTACTCGAGGCGGGCCGGGGAGCTGTTTTTT.

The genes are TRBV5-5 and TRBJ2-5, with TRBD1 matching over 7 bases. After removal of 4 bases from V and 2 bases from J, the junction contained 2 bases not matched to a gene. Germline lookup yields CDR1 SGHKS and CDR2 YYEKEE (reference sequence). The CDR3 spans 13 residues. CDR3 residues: CASSRGQQETQYF. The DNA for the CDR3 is TGTGCCAGCAGCCGGGGACAGCAAGAGACCCAGTACTTC.

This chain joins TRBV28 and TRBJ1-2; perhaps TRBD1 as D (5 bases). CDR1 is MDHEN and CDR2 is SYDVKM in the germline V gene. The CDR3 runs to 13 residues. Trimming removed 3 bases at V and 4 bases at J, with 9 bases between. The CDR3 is CASSLGLGYGYTF. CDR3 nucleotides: TGTGCCAGCAGTTTGGGGCTAGGCTATGGCTACACCTTC.

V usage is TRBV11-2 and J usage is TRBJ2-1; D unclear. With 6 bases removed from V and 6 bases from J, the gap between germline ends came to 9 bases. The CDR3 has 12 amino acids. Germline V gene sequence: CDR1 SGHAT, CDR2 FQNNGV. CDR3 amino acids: CASSPVFNEQFF. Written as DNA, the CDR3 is TGTGCCAGCAGTCCAGTATTCAATGAGCAGTTCTTC.

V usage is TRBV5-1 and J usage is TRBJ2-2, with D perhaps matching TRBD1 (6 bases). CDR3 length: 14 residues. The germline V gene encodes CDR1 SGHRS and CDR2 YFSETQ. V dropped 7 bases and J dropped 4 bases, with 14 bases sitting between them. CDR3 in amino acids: CASRDTLTTGELFF. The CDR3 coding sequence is TGCGCCAGCCGGGACACCCTAACCACCGGGGAGCTGTTTTTT.

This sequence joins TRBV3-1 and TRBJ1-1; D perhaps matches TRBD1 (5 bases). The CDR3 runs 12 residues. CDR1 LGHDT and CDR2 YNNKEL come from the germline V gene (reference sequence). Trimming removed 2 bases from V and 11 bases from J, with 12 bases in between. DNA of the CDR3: TGTGCCAGCAGCCAACGATCCCGGGACGCTTTCTTT. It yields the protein CASSQRSRDAFF.

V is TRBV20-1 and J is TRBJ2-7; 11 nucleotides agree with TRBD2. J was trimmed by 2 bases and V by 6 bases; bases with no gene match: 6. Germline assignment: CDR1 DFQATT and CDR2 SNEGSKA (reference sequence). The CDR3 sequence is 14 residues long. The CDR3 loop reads CSAVAGGGTYEQYF. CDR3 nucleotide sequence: TGCAGTGCCGTAGCGGGAGGGGGGACCTACGAGCAGTACTTC.

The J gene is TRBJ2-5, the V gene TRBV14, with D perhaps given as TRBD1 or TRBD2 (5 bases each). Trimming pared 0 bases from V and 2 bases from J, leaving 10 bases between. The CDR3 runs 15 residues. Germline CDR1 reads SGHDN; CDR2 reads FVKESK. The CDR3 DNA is TGTGCCAGCAGCCAAGAGACAGCGGTGCAAGAGACCCAGTACTTC. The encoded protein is CASSQETAVQETQYF.

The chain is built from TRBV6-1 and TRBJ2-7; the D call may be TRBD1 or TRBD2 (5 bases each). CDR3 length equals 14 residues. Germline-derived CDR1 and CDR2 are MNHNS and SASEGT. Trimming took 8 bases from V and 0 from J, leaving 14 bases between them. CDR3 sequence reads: CASEVGESSYEQYF. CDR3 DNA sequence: TGTGCCAGCGAAGTAGGGGAGAGCTCCTACGAGCAGTACTTC.

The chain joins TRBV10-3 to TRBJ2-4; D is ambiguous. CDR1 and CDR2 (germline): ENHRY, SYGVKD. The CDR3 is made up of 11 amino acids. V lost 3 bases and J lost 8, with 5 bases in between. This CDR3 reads CAISDSDIQYF. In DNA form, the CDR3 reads TGTGCCATCAGTGACAGTGACATTCAGTACTTC.

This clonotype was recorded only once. This chain's CDR3 is CSVLETGYSQAGYTF. CDR3 nucleotides: TGCAGCGTTCTGGAGACAGGGTATAGTCAGGCTGGCTACACCTTC. The chain combines TRBV29-1 with TRBJ1-2, with 7 nucleotides matching TRBD1. This CDR3 is built from 15 residues. Germline CDR1 is SQVTM and CDR2 is ANQGSEA. The V gene end was trimmed by 5 bases and the J gene end by 7 bases; junction bases not matched to a gene: 16. Full variable domain (outside the CDR3, taken from reference TRBV29-1 and TRBJ1-2): SAVISQKPSRDICQRGTSLTIQCQVDSQVTMMFWYRQQPGQSLTLIATANQGSEATYESGFVIDKFPISRPNLTFSTLTVSNMSPEDSSIYLCSVLETGYSQAGYTFGSGTRLTVV.

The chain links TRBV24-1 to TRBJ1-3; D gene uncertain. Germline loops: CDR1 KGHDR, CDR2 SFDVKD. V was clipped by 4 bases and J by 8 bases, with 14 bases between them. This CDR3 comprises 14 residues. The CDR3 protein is CATSDPGRADTIYF. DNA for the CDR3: TGTGCCACCAGTGACCCCGGAAGGGCGGACACCATATATTTT.

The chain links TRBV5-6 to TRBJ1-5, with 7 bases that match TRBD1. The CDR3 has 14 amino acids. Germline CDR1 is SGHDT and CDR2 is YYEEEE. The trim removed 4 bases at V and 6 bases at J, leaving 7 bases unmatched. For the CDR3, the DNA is TGTGCCAGCAGCCTAGACAGGGCGGGTCAGCCCCAGCATTTT. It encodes CASSLDRAGQPQHF.

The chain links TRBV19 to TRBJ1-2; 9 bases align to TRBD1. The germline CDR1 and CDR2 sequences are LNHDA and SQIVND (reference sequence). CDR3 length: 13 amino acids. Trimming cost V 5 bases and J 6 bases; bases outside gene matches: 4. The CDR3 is CASSLRQGDGYTF. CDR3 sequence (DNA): TGTGCCAGTAGTCTCCGACAGGGGGATGGCTACACCTTC. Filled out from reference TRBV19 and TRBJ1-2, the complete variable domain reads DGGITQSPKYLFRKEGQNVTLSCEQNLNHDAMYWYRQDPGQGLRLIYYSQIVNDFQKGDIAEGYSVSREKKESFPLTVTSAQKNPTAFYLCASSLRQGDGYTFGSGTRLTVV.

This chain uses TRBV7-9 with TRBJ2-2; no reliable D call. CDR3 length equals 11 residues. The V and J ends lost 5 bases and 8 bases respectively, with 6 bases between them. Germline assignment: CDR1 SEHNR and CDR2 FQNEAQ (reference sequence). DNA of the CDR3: TGTGCCAGCAGCCGCCTAGGGGAGCTGTTTTTT. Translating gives CASSRLGELFF.

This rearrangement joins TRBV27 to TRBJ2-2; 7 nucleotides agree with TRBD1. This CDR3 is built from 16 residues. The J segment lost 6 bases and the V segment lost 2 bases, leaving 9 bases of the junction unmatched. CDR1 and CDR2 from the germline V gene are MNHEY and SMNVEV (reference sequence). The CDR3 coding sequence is TGTGCCAGCAGTTTAGAGGGGGCTGTTATAGCCGGGGAGCTGTTTTTT. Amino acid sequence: CASSLEGAVIAGELFF.